This T cell receptor beta chain was identified during a study of siplizumab effects on memory and regulatory T cells. Study-wide points: Reactions containing siplizumab showed mappable alloreactive CD4+ clones averaging roughly 67% Treg-derived, versus 25% to 30% in controls.

Notes on this clone: The antigen is not known.

The germline V gene has CDR1 SGHNT and CDR2 YYREEE (reference sequence). Deletions cut 4 bases from V and 2 bases from J, with 7 bases between. The CDR3 covers 12 residues. The table came from immunoSEQ multiplex PCR; TCRdb's copy has only in-frame clones and leaves some out. The sample lists some 97,000 clones, more than 85% occurring once. The TCR comes from a human donor in good health. Input material: CD4+ T cells sorted from blood. The V gene is TRBV5-4, the J gene TRBJ2-7; D unclear. The CDR3 nucleotides are TGTGCCAGCAGCCCAAATACCTACGAGCAGTACTTC. Translation: CASSPNTYEQYF.